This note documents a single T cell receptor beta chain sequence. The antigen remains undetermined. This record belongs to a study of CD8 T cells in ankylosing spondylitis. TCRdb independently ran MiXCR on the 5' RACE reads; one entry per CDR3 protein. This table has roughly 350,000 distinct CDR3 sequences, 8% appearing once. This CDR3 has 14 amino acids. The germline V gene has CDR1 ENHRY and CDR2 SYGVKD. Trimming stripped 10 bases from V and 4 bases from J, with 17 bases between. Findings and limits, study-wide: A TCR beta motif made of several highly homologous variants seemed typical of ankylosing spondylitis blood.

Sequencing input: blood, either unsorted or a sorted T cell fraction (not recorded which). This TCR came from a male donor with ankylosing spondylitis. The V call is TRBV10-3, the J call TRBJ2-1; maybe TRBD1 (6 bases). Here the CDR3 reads CATSWGQQYNEQFF. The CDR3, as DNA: TGTGCCACCTCCTGGGGGCAGCAATACAATGAGCAGTTCTTC.